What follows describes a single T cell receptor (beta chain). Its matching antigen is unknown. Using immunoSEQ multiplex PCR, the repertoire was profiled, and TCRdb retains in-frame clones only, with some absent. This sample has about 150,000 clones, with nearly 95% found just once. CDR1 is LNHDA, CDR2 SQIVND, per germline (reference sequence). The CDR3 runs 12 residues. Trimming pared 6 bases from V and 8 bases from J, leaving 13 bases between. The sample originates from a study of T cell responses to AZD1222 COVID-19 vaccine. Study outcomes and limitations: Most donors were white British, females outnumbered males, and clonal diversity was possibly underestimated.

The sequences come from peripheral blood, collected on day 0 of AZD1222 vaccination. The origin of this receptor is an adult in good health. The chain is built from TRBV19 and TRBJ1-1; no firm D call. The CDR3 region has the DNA TGTGCCAGTAGAACGTCCTATGGGGAAGCTTTCTTT. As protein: CASRTSYGEAFF. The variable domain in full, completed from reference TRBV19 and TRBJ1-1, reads DGGITQSPKYLFRKEGQNVTLSCEQNLNHDAMYWYRQDPGQGLRLIYYSQIVNDFQKGDIAEGYSVSREKKESFPLTVTSAQKNPTAFYLCASRTSYGEAFFGQGTRLTVV.